This TCR beta chain was obtained from a study of T cell clones after liver transplantation. Looking at the study overall: Samples came from ITN030ST, which attempted immunosuppression withdrawal within 2 years of liver transplantation. Overall study findings and caveats: Graft donor-reactive T cells may have migrated into the graft rather than being deleted.

TCRdb's table, derived via immunoSEQ multiplex PCR, lists solely in-frame clones and lacks some. The sample consists of over 70,000 clones, 80% of them appearing once. In the case of this clone: Its antigen is still unknown.

Germline CDR1 reads SGHTA; CDR2 reads FQGNSA. V was shortened by 6 bases and J by 2 bases, with 10 bases between the two germline ends. The CDR3 is 13 residues long. The V gene is TRBV7-2, the J gene TRBJ1-2; D perhaps matches TRBD1 (6 bases). This sequence was found in a human patient who received a liver transplant. The graft donor may be the source of some T cells. The specimen was CD4+ T cells from blood, collected 12 months after liver transplant. The chain's CDR3 is CASRAGANYGYTF. The CDR3 nucleotides are TGTGCCAGCAGAGCAGGGGCCAACTATGGCTACACCTTC.